The T cell receptor beta chain described here comes from a study of shared clonotypes between healthy human individuals. In the study overall: Serving as donors were a couple of women and a few men, whose ages spanned 18 to 49. Three plates were used per donor for CD4 naive, three for CD4 memory, two for CD8 naive and one for CD8 memory. General observations from the study: Non-shared clonotypes showed lower generation probabilities than clonotypes common to all four donors.

As concerns this clone: Its matching antigen is unknown.

Genomic DNA per cell subset filled all wells of several immunoSEQ plates. TCRdb's copy holds only in-frame clones and misses some; the assay was immunoSEQ multiplex PCR. The data contain 2 million to 2.5 million clones, 95% of them singletons. The V end was cut by 8 bases, the J end by 0 bases, with 17 bases between. CDR1 is LNHDA, CDR2 SQIVND, per germline (reference sequence). The CDR3 is 16 amino acids. This clonotype was obtained from a young man in good health. Sample: naive CD4+ T cells sorted from blood. Subset indicated: CD45RA+ positively selected. V is TRBV19 and J is TRBJ1-3; D is perhaps TRBD1 (6 bases). CDR3 DNA sequence: TGTGCCAGTCAAGCGGCAGGGGCTTTCTCTGGAAACACCATATATTTT. This codes for CASQAAGAFSGNTIYF. The full variable domain, rest sourced from reference TRBV19 and TRBJ1-3, is DGGITQSPKYLFRKEGQNVTLSCEQNLNHDAMYWYRQDPGQGLRLIYYSQIVNDFQKGDIAEGYSVSREKKESFPLTVTSAQKNPTAFYLCASQAAGAFSGNTIYFGEGSWLTVV.